Following are 22 T cell receptor beta chains from one sample sequenced in a study of Graves' ophthalmopathy and Graves' hyperthyroidism. CDR3 regions of TCR beta were amplified from RNA transcripts. The first round was an RT-PCR with HTBI primers, and the second round was a multiplex PCR. TCRdb analysed the multiplex PCR reads with MiXCR anew, one entry per CDR3 protein. This table holds 300,000 to 400,000 distinct CDR3 sequences, about 18% found once. Specimen: peripheral blood. Receptor source: an adult woman with stable Graves' hyperthyroidism.

This clonotype has at least ten counts. The chain links TRBV12-3 or TRBV12-4 to TRBJ1-2; D ambiguous. The CDR3 has 12 residues. V lost 3 bases, J lost 2 bases, and 4 bases lay in between. CDR3 residues: CASSFPNYGYTF. The CDR3 DNA reads TGTGCCAGCAGTTTCCCCAACTATGGCTACACCTTC.

As DNA, the CDR3 is TGCAGTGCTAGGCGCTCAGGGGGCGCGAGTCACGAGCAGTACTTC. It translates to CSARRSGGASHEQYF. This chain uses TRBV20-1 with TRBJ2-7; 8 nucleotides align to TRBD1. V dropped 3 bases and J dropped 5; count of bases not matched to a gene: 12. Germline V gene sequence: CDR1 DFQATT, CDR2 SNEGSKA (reference sequence). The CDR3 extends over 15 amino acids.

In DNA form, the CDR3 reads TGTGCCAGCAGCCGGCGGGAGGCCACTGAAGCTTTCTTT. Its protein product is CASSRREATEAFF. This sequence joins TRBV28 and TRBJ1-1; D remains unclear. The CDR3 totals 13 residues. The V gene lost 6 bases and the J gene lost 4 bases, with 12 bases spanning the gap. CDR1 is MDHEN, CDR2 SYDVKM, per germline.

This chain joins TRBV18 and TRBJ1-2, with 9 bases matching TRBD1. Germline trimming cut 5 bases from V and 4 bases from J; bases unmatched to any gene: 11. CDR1 is KGHSH and CDR2 is LQKENI in the germline V gene. The CDR3 is made up of 16 amino acids. The CDR3 nucleotides are TGTGCCAGCTCAAGGGACAGGGACCCTGGAGGCTATGGCTACACCTTC. Amino acid sequence: CASSRDRDPGGYGYTF.

The chain joins TRBV7-9 to TRBJ2-3; D assignment may be TRBD1 or TRBD2 (5 bases each). Germline V gene lookup returns CDR1 SEHNR and CDR2 FQNEAQ (reference sequence). This CDR3 contains 13 residues. V lost 7 bases to trimming and J lost 14 bases, with 22 bases between them. Written as DNA, the CDR3 is TGTGCCAGCACCCGAGGGGATAGGCTTCCGCGGTATTTT. Encoded protein: CASTRGDRLPRYF.

This clonotype was recorded a few times. This CDR3 reads CASSLKTGPNQPQHF. The CDR3 DNA sequence: TGTGCCAGCAGTTTAAAGACAGGCCCCAATCAGCCCCAGCATTTT. This chain links TRBV27 with TRBJ1-5; D might be TRBD1 (6 bases). CDR3 length: 15 residues. Germline V gene lookup returns CDR1 MNHEY and CDR2 SMNVEV (reference sequence). The germline V and J ends were trimmed by 2 bases and 3 bases, with 11 bases remaining between them.

This clonotype was recorded at least ten times. This rearrangement joins TRBV7-2 to TRBJ2-7; TRBD2 agrees at 8 bases. CDR1 SGHTA and CDR2 FQGNSA come from the germline V gene. V shed 4 bases and J 0 bases; nucleotides not matched to a gene: 5. This CDR3 spans 15 amino acids. CDR3 coding DNA: TGTGCCAGCAGCTACCTAGCGGGTTTCTCCTACGAGCAGTACTTC. This gives the protein CASSYLAGFSYEQYF.

This clonotype occurred many times. The rearrangement uses TRBV11-2 and TRBJ1-1; D not resolved. CDR3 length: 12 residues. Germline assignment: CDR1 SGHAT and CDR2 FQNNGV. V lost 6 bases to trimming and J lost 4 bases, with 9 bases between them. CDR3 sequence (DNA): TGTGCCAGCAGACCCCCCACCACTGAAGCTTTCTTT. Amino acid sequence: CASRPPTTEAFF.

Concerning this clonotype: Given a much more abundant clone one base away, this may be a read error. The chain has TRBV11-2 and TRBJ2-7, with a possible D match to TRBD2 (6 bases). CDR3 size: 15 residues. Germline CDR1 and CDR2: SGHAT and FQNNGV. The CDR3 nucleotides read TGTGCCATCAGCTTAGGAGGGGCGACTAACTACGAGCAGTACTTC. It yields the protein CAISLGGATNYEQYF.

This clonotype was observed many times. The chain is built from TRBV7-2 and TRBJ1-1; D not certain. V lost 6 bases to trimming and J lost 7 bases, with 12 bases between them. Germline V lookup: CDR1 SGHTA, CDR2 FQGNSA. This CDR3 contains 12 residues. The CDR3 DNA reads as TGTGCCAGCAGTTATGCGGGAGGTGAAGCTTTCTTT. Translation: CASSYAGGEAFF.

This clonotype has ten or more counts. The chain couples TRBV6-2 or TRBV6-3 to TRBJ2-4; 10 nucleotides match TRBD2. J lost 4 bases, V lost 5 bases, and 5 bases had no gene match. Germline V lookup: CDR1 MNHEY, CDR2 SVGEGT. This CDR3 is built from 15 residues. As DNA, the CDR3 is TGTGCCAGCAGTCGATCGACTAGCGGGAAAAACATTCAGTACTTC. Translation: CASSRSTSGKNIQYF.

The chain carries TRBV12-3 or TRBV12-4 and TRBJ2-7; D call uncertain. This CDR3 is 16 amino acids long. V was pared by 5 bases and J by 0 bases, with 17 bases between. CDR3 amino acids: CASSPIWAFSSYEQYF. The CDR3 DNA sequence: TGTGCCAGCAGTCCTATTTGGGCATTCAGCTCCTACGAGCAGTACTTC.

The chain combines TRBV12-3 or TRBV12-4 with TRBJ1-5; D not resolved. This CDR3 is built from 14 residues. With 3 bases removed from V and 1 base from J, the gap between germline ends came to 7 bases. CDR3 in amino acids: CASSLSRSNQPQHF. Here the CDR3 DNA reads TGTGCCAGCAGTTTGAGTAGAAGCAATCAGCCCCAGCATTTT.

This clonotype was observed a few times. The CDR3 loop is CAIRPGDGINSGANVLTF. The CDR3 coding sequence is TGTGCCATCAGGCCCGGGGACGGAATTAACTCTGGGGCCAACGTCCTGACTTTC. This chain links TRBV10-3 with TRBJ2-6; D possibly matches TRBD1 or TRBD2 (5 bases each). Trimming cost V 6 bases and J 0 bases, with 18 bases left between them. CDR1 is ENHRY and CDR2 is SYGVKD in the germline V gene. The CDR3 covers 18 residues.

This chain links TRBV13 with TRBJ2-2; tentative D call: TRBD2 (5 bases). This CDR3 contains 14 residues. V was trimmed by 3 bases and J by 4 bases, leaving 9 bases between them. Germline V lookup: CDR1 PRHDT, CDR2 FYEKMQ (reference sequence). The CDR3 region is CASSFAAGTGELFF. The DNA of the CDR3 is TGTGCCAGCAGCTTCGCCGCGGGCACCGGGGAGCTGTTTTTT. Variable domain in full (rest from reference TRBV13 and TRBJ2-2): AAGVIQSPRHLIKEKRETATLKCYPIPRHDTVYWYQQGPGQDPQFLISFYEKMQSDKGSIPDRFSAQQFSDYHSELNMSSLELGDSALYFCASSFAAGTGELFFGEGSRLTVL.

In this sample, this clonotype turned up a few times. This rearrangement joins TRBV11-1 to TRBJ2-7; 8 nucleotides agree with TRBD2. The V segment lost 5 bases and the J segment 6 bases; nucleotides outside the gene matches: 15. This CDR3 has 16 amino acids. Germline V gives CDR1 SGHAT, CDR2 FQDESV (reference sequence). CDR3 residues: CASSPRGPGGGGEQYF. In DNA, the CDR3 is TGTGCCAGCAGCCCCCGGGGCCCCGGGGGGGGCGGCGAGCAGTACTTC.

Concerning this clonotype itself: One end of the junction does not line up with germline, which may come from a read error. The chain has TRBV5-1 and TRBJ2-7, with unresolved D. The CDR3 sequence is 12 residues long. Germline assignment: CDR1 SGHRS and CDR2 YFSETQ. The CDR3 region is CASSLEVGEQDF. The CDR3 nucleotides read TGCGCCAGCAGCTTGGAGGTAGGCGAGCAGGACTTC.

This clonotype was seen ten or more times. The CDR3 sequence is CATSSRSLSEQYF. The CDR3 DNA is TGTGCCACCAGCAGCAGGAGCCTAAGCGAGCAGTACTTC. The genes are TRBV15 and TRBJ2-7; no clear D. Germline V gene sequence: CDR1 LNHNV, CDR2 YYDKDF (reference sequence). With 3 bases removed from V and 6 bases from J, the gap between germline ends came to 12 bases. The CDR3 loop spans 13 amino acids.

This clonotype was seen many times. The chain recombines TRBV4-1 with TRBJ1-3; a weak D match, TRBD1 (5 bases). Germline V CDR1 and CDR2: MGHRA, YSYEKL. V was cut by 1 base and J by 1 base, with 11 bases left in between. CDR3 length: 16 residues. CDR3 bases: TGCGCCAGCAGCCAAGGCCCCGGGACGTCTGGAAACACCATATATTTT. It translates to CASSQGPGTSGNTIYF.

This clonotype came up many times. V and J are TRBV27 and TRBJ1-5; D remains ambiguous. Germline CDR1 MNHEY, CDR2 SMNVEV (reference sequence). The CDR3 sequence is 14 residues long. V shed 2 bases and J shed 4 bases, with 9 bases lying between them. Here the CDR3 reads CASSLIFGNQPQHF. Here the CDR3 DNA reads TGTGCCAGCAGTTTAATATTCGGTAATCAGCCCCAGCATTTT.

This clonotype was seen repeatedly, ten times or more. The rearrangement uses TRBV6-5 and TRBJ2-7; TRBD2 agrees at 7 bases. The CDR3 is 15 residues long. V lost 2 bases to trimming and J lost 2 bases; unmatched junction nucleotides: 6. From germline, CDR1 is MNHEY and CDR2 SVGAGI. CDR3 coding DNA: TGTGCCAGCAGTTACGCGCGGGGGTCGGCCTACGAGCAGTACTTC. It yields the protein CASSYARGSAYEQYF.

This clonotype was recorded at least ten times. The J gene is TRBJ2-7, the V gene TRBV4-1, with 8 nucleotides matching TRBD2. The CDR3 covers 15 residues. After removal of 3 bases from V and 4 bases from J, the junction contained 8 bases not matched to a gene. Germline V gene data show CDR1 as MGHRA and CDR2 as YSYEKL. The DNA of the CDR3 is TGCGCCAGCAGCCAGCGGTTAGCGGGAAGGTACGAGCAGTACTTC. Amino acid sequence: CASSQRLAGRYEQYF.